The TCR beta chain described here comes from a study of blood T cell repertoires in COVID-19. As for the study in general: Spain, Italy and the United States supplied samples that represented acute and convalescent COVID-19.

Germline trimming cut 1 base from V and 11 bases from J; bases unmatched to any gene: 2. Germline V gene data show CDR1 as LNHDA and CDR2 as SQIVND (reference sequence). This CDR3 region has 14 residues. Method: immunoSEQ multiplex PCR; TCRdb's copy keeps in-frame clones and lacks some. The data show around 180,000 clones, less than 85% seen once. This rearrangement joins TRBV19 to TRBJ1-6, with 10 bases identical to TRBD1. The sequenced sample was PBMCs or T cells enriched from blood (not recorded which). The sequence was obtained from a man aged 50-60 years who had recovered from COVID-19. CDR3 protein: CASSIGDRGAPLHF. The CDR3 bases are TGTGCCAGTAGTATAGGGGACAGGGGAGCACCCCTCCACTTT.